Each of the 12 T cell receptor beta chains below was sequenced from the same sample in a study of cytomegalovirus exposure and HLA in healthy donors. In the PCR, 60 Vbeta and 13 Jbeta primers were used. Clones were sequenced by immunoSEQ multiplex PCR, and TCRdb holds only the in-frame ones, with some missing. The data contain 130,000 or so clones, about 74% of them singletons. The sequenced sample was PBMCs. Receptor source: a man between 18 and 35 years old in good health and CMV-seropositive.

The V gene is TRBV9, the J gene TRBJ2-2, with TRBD2 matching 10 bases. The CDR3 is 19 amino acids. Germline CDR1 reads SGDLS; CDR2 reads YYNGEE. With 0 bases clipped from V and 2 bases from J, the junction kept 10 bases outside the gene matches. This chain's CDR3 is CASSVELAGRRGNTGELFF. CDR3 nucleotide sequence: TGTGCCAGCAGCGTAGAACTAGCGGGACGTAGGGGTAACACCGGGGAGCTGTTTTTT.

This clone was detected only once. This chain uses TRBV5-6 with TRBJ1-3, with 7 positions matching TRBD1. Losses at the gene ends were 5 bases for V and 0 bases for J; bases not matched to a gene: 5. The CDR3 is 15 residues long. The germline V gene encodes CDR1 SGHDT and CDR2 YYEEEE. DNA for the CDR3: TGTGCCAGCAGTTTTACAGGGGCCTCTGGAAACACCATATATTTT. Encoded protein: CASSFTGASGNTIYF.

This clone was detected a few times. The chain combines TRBV5-1 with TRBJ2-1, with 10 nucleotides matching TRBD2. The length of the CDR3 is 15 residues. CDR1 and CDR2 from the germline V gene are SGHRS and YFSETQ. V lost 7 bases to trimming and J lost 9 bases; unmatched junction nucleotides: 13. This chain's CDR3 is CASYSRAGGGIEQFF. CDR3 DNA: TGCGCCAGCTACTCCCGAGCGGGAGGGGGAATTGAGCAGTTCTTC.

The chain combines TRBV4-3 with TRBJ1-3; D not certain. The CDR3 totals 15 residues. V was shortened by 2 bases and J by 0 bases, with 8 bases between the two germline ends. Germline CDR1 reads LGHNA; CDR2 reads YSLEER. In DNA form, the CDR3 reads TGCGCCAGCAGCCAACCTGGAGTCTCTGGAAACACCATATATTTT. The encoded protein is CASSQPGVSGNTIYF.

The chain carries TRBV27 and TRBJ2-5; perhaps TRBD1 as D (5 bases). CDR3 length: 14 residues. Germline assignment: CDR1 MNHEY and CDR2 SMNVEV (reference sequence). V shed 6 bases and J shed 2 bases, with 13 bases lying between them. The DNA of the CDR3 is TGTGCCAGCAGGCAGGGTTACTTACAAGAGACCCAGTACTTC. Protein sequence: CASRQGYLQETQYF.

The sample holds a few counts of this clone. The chain has TRBV6-1 and TRBJ2-4; unclear D gene. From germline, CDR1 is MNHNS and CDR2 SASEGT. This CDR3 has 14 residues. V lost 6 bases and J 4 bases, leaving 13 bases between the germline ends. In DNA form, the CDR3 reads TGTGCCAGCAGGGAGATAGCCGGGAAAAACATTCAGTACTTC. Translation: CASREIAGKNIQYF.

The chain employs TRBV19 and TRBJ2-7; D is unresolved. V was shortened by 1 base and J by 7 bases, with 11 bases between the two germline ends. Germline V gene lookup returns CDR1 LNHDA and CDR2 SQIVND (reference sequence). The CDR3 extends over 13 amino acids. In DNA form, the CDR3 reads TGTGCCAGTAGTATAGGAGAGGTTTCGGAGCAGTACTTC. Translating it yields CASSIGEVSEQYF.

The chain combines TRBV25-1 with TRBJ2-2; possible D gene TRBD2, 5 bases. The V and J ends lost 3 bases and 6 bases respectively, with 11 bases between them. The V gene's germline CDR1 is MGHDK and CDR2 SYGVNS. This CDR3 spans 14 amino acids. CDR3 sequence (DNA): TGTGCCAGCAGTGACCCGAGAGGGTCCGGGGAGCTGTTTTTT. It encodes CASSDPRGSGELFF.

Comments on this clone: Sequence at one end of the junction differs from germline and may be a read error. This rearrangement joins TRBV5-4 to TRBJ2-3; D remains unclear. Per germline, CDR1 SGHNT and CDR2 YYREEE (reference sequence). The CDR3 runs 15 residues. The chain's CDR3 is CASSLALGSPDMQYF. CDR3 nucleotide sequence: TGTGCCAGCAGCTTGGCCCTAGGATCCCCAGATATGCAGTATTTT.

In the case of this clone: Other DNA sequences in this specimen translate into the identical CDR3. The rearrangement uses TRBV7-2 and TRBJ1-3; D might be TRBD1 (6 bases). CDR3 size: 14 residues. V lost 2 bases, J lost 1 base, and 6 bases lay in between. Per germline, CDR1 SGHTA and CDR2 FQGNSA. CDR3 nucleotide sequence: TGTGCCAGCAGCTTACAGGGGTCTGGAAACACCATATATTTT. Amino acid sequence: CASSLQGSGNTIYF.

The V call is TRBV20-1, the J call TRBJ1-2; D is unresolved. Trimming cost V 1 base and J 7 bases, with 4 bases left between them. The CDR3 loop spans 10 amino acids. CDR1 DFQATT and CDR2 SNEGSKA come from the germline V gene (reference sequence). The CDR3 loop is CSARVAGYTF. The DNA for the CDR3 is TGCAGTGCTAGAGTGGCTGGCTACACCTTC.

The chain couples TRBV19 to TRBJ1-1; 9 bases align to TRBD1. This CDR3 contains 14 residues. CDR1 LNHDA and CDR2 SQIVND come from the germline V gene (reference sequence). V lost 4 bases, J lost 6 bases, and 6 bases stayed unmatched. CDR3 protein: CASSKGQGRPEAFF. The CDR3 nucleotides read TGTGCCAGTAGTAAGGGACAGGGACGGCCTGAAGCTTTCTTT.